This T cell receptor (beta chain) is drawn from a study of cytomegalovirus exposure and HLA in healthy donors. The repertoire was sequenced with immunoSEQ multiplex PCR; TCRdb's copy has only in-frame clones and lacks some. This sample has around 140,000 clones, with approximately 86% found just once. The sequencing input was PBMCs. The sequence came from a man younger than 35 in good health and CMV-seropositive.

The CDR3 protein is CASNLAGANEQYF. The CDR3 nucleotides read TGTGCCAGCAACCTAGCGGGAGCTAACGAGCAGTACTTC. This chain connects TRBV5-5 to TRBJ2-7, with TRBD2 identical over 10 bases. The germline V gene has CDR1 SGHKS and CDR2 YYEKEE (reference sequence). With 6 bases clipped from V and 5 bases from J, the junction kept 5 bases outside the gene matches. The CDR3 sequence is 13 residues long.